This TCR beta chain was captured by sequencing in a study of beta chain features in type 1 diabetes. The study, taken as a whole, reports: Small HLA sub-analyses could not settle whether HLA shapes TCRB rearrangement. When cDNA is sequenced, cells with high TCR expression could be over-represented.

Concerning this clone itself: Its antigen is still unknown.

The sequenced template was cDNA made from the entire isolated RNA. Naive, central memory and regulatory T cell samples produced a mean of approximately 3.9 million reads. Some clones are missing from TCRdb's copy, which holds only in-frame ones; the method was immunoSEQ multiplex PCR. In the table there are about 150,000 clones, about 8.1% of which are singletons. The V and J ends lost 3 bases and 8 bases respectively, with 16 bases between them. Germline-derived CDR1 and CDR2 are SGHTA and FQGNSA. The CDR3 sequence is 14 residues long. This chain joins TRBV7-2 and TRBJ1-2; D gene uncertain. The sequence derives from a man younger than 35 in good health. The sample was central memory CD4+ T cells from blood. The CDR3 bases are TGTGCCAGCAGCTTTTTGGACTCGACGCTGGGCTACACCTTC. It encodes CASSFLDSTLGYTF.